The next 14 T cell receptor beta chains were all read from a single sample in a study of cytomegalovirus exposure and HLA in healthy donors. Primers included in the PCR were 60 Vbeta and 13 Jbeta primers. Produced via immunoSEQ multiplex PCR; TCRdb's table is partial and in-frame only. The table has approximately 35,000 clones, about 70% seen once. Sequencing was performed on PBMCs. The receptor source for this set is a man aged 35-49 years in good health and CMV-seropositive.

J is TRBJ1-3 and V is TRBV4-2; D is perhaps TRBD1 (5 bases). Per germline, CDR1 LGHNA and CDR2 YNFKEQ. CDR3 size: 16 residues. V was clipped by 0 bases and J by 0 bases, with 9 bases between them. The CDR3 DNA sequence: TGTGCCAGCAGCCAAGATCTACAGGTCTCTGGAAACACCATATATTTT. Its translation: CASSQDLQVSGNTIYF.

V usage is TRBV27 and J usage is TRBJ1-2; D possibly corresponds to TRBD1 (6 bases). V was clipped by 5 bases and J by 6 bases, with 16 bases between them. The CDR3 is 14 residues long. The germline V gene encodes CDR1 MNHEY and CDR2 SMNVEV (reference sequence). The CDR3: CASSILGGRDGYTF. The CDR3 coding sequence is TGTGCCAGCAGTATCCTCGGGGGGCGAGATGGCTACACCTTC.

This CDR3 is CASPTKDVRDTDTQYF. The CDR3 DNA is TGCGCCAGCCCTACCAAGGACGTGCGGGACACAGATACGCAGTATTTT. The genes are TRBV10-2 and TRBJ2-3, with a possible D match to TRBD2 (6 bases). Trimming removed 8 bases from V and 2 bases from J, with 20 bases in between. This CDR3 spans 16 amino acids. Per germline, CDR1 WSHSY and CDR2 SAAADI.

This chain uses TRBV15 with TRBJ2-7; tentatively, D is TRBD2 (5 bases). V lost 5 bases, J lost 9 bases, and 14 bases lay in between. Germline values: CDR1 LNHNV, CDR2 YYDKDF (reference sequence). The CDR3 is 12 residues long. The CDR3 sequence is CATSVSLGGQYF. The CDR3 nucleotides read TGTGCCACCAGCGTCAGCCTCGGAGGGCAGTACTTC.

A remark on this clone: A much larger clone sits a single nucleotide away, making a read error possible. The rearrangement joins TRBV6-4 to TRBJ2-3, with 12 bases lining up with TRBD2. Germline assignment: CDR1 MRHNA and CDR2 SNTAGT. This CDR3 is built from 15 residues. The J segment lost 1 base and the V segment lost 4 bases, leaving 0 bases of the junction unmatched. DNA of the CDR3: TGTGCCAGCAGTGGACTAGCGGGGGGCACAGATACGCAGTATTTT. The encoded protein is CASSGLAGGTDTQYF.

The V call is TRBV11-3, the J call TRBJ2-3, with D unclear. Germline V gene data show CDR1 as SGHNT and CDR2 as YENEEA. CDR3 length equals 13 residues. The V gene lost 3 bases and the J gene lost 4 bases, with 8 bases spanning the gap. This CDR3 reads CASSLNNADTQYF. CDR3 nucleotide sequence: TGTGCCAGCAGCTTGAACAACGCAGATACGCAGTATTTT.

V is TRBV7-8 and J is TRBJ2-7, with a weak D call TRBD1 (5 bases). V gave up 6 bases and J gave up 6 bases, with 12 bases separating them. The CDR3 loop spans 12 amino acids. Germline CDR1 SGHVS, CDR2 FQNEAQ. The CDR3: CASRGRGIEQYF. The CDR3 nucleotides read TGTGCCAGCAGGGGTAGGGGAATCGAGCAGTACTTC.

This clone was recorded a few times. Within the sample, other DNA sequences also encode this same CDR3. The chain couples TRBV27 to TRBJ1-4; TRBD1 might be the D (6 bases). V lost 6 bases to trimming and J lost 4 bases, with 12 bases between them. The CDR3 spans 14 residues. In germline, CDR1 is MNHEY, CDR2 SMNVEV (reference sequence). The chain's CDR3 is CASRTQGFNEKLFF. CDR3 in DNA: TGTGCCAGCAGGACACAGGGTTTTAATGAAAAACTGTTTTTT. Together with reference TRBV27 and TRBJ1-4, the CDR3 gives the full variable domain: EAQVTQNPRYLITVTGKKLTVTCSQNMNHEYMSWYRQDPGLGLRQIYYSMNVEVTDKGDVPEGYKVSRKEKRNFPLILESPSPNQTSLYFCASRTQGFNEKLFFGSGTQLSVL.

This clone has only a few counts. The V gene is TRBV5-4, the J gene TRBJ2-2, with 11 nucleotides matching TRBD1. V shed 4 bases, J shed 8 bases, and the junction held 13 bases outside the gene matches. From germline, CDR1 is SGHNT and CDR2 YYREEE (reference sequence). This CDR3 region has 17 residues. The CDR3 protein is CASSNPGTGGSIGELFF. CDR3 nucleotides: TGTGCCAGCAGCAATCCCGGGACAGGGGGTTCGATAGGGGAGCTGTTTTTT.

There are a few counts of this clone. The chain is built from TRBV27 and TRBJ2-7; 7 positions agree with TRBD2. The CDR3 spans 16 residues. V shed 4 bases and J 0 bases; nucleotides not matched to a gene: 9. CDR1 is MNHEY, CDR2 SMNVEV, per germline (reference sequence). CDR3 protein: CASSSLGGGNSYEQYF. CDR3 sequence (DNA): TGTGCCAGCAGTTCGCTGGGCGGGGGTAACTCCTACGAGCAGTACTTC.

There are a few counts of this clone. The J gene is TRBJ1-5, the V gene TRBV2, with 9 bases that match TRBD1. With V trimmed by 7 bases and J by 7 bases, 11 bases remained unmatched. The germline CDR1 and CDR2 sequences are SNHLY and FYNNEI. The CDR3 has 15 residues. CDR3 sequence: CASKTGDRDHQPQHF. Written as DNA, the CDR3 is TGTGCCAGCAAGACAGGGGACAGGGACCACCAGCCCCAGCATTTT.

CDR3 sequence (DNA): TGTGCCAGCAGTTTGGGGGGGACAGGGTACAATATAGATACGCAGTATTTT. Encoded protein: CASSLGGTGYNIDTQYF. The chain has TRBV27 and TRBJ2-3, with 9 bases lining up with TRBD1. V shed 3 bases, J shed 5 bases, and the junction held 12 bases outside the gene matches. CDR3 length: 17 residues. The germline gives CDR1 MNHEY, CDR2 SMNVEV (reference sequence).

The chain is built from TRBV5-4 and TRBJ2-2; D is ambiguous. V was shortened by 4 bases and J by 2 bases, with 12 bases between the two germline ends. The V gene's germline CDR1 is SGHNT and CDR2 YYREEE (reference sequence). The CDR3 runs to 15 residues. CDR3 DNA sequence: TGTGCCAGCAGCCCTCCGGGTTCTAACACCGGGGAGCTGTTTTTT. As protein: CASSPPGSNTGELFF.

The chain combines TRBV7-7 with TRBJ2-1; 16 positions match TRBD2. V shed 5 bases and J 9 bases; nucleotides not matched to a gene: 4. This CDR3 is built from 15 residues. Germline V lookup: CDR1 SSHAT, CDR2 FNYEAQ (reference sequence). The CDR3 region is CASSMGLAGGAEQFF. The CDR3 nucleotides read TGTGCCAGCAGCATGGGACTAGCGGGGGGGGCTGAGCAGTTCTTC.